The 25 T cell receptor beta chains presented below share a single source sample, sequenced in a study of blood T cell repertoires in COVID-19. Generated by immunoSEQ multiplex PCR, the TCRdb table keeps only in-frame clones and is missing some. The sample consists of roughly 200,000 clones, roughly 89% of them appearing once. Material for sequencing was PBMCs or T cells enriched from blood (not recorded which). The receptors here all came from a middle-aged woman with acute COVID-19.

The rearrangement joins TRBV28 to TRBJ2-3, with 10 bases identical to TRBD2. Losses at the gene ends were 2 bases for V and 4 bases for J; bases not matched to a gene: 6. This CDR3 has 16 residues. Germline lookup yields CDR1 MDHEN and CDR2 SYDVKM. The CDR3, as DNA: TGTGCCAGCAGTTTAAGGGGCCTAGCGGGGGCAGATACGCAGTATTTT. Amino acids: CASSLRGLAGADTQYF. Supplemented by reference TRBV28 and TRBJ2-3, the full variable domain reads DVKVTQSSRYLVKRTGEKVFLECVQDMDHENMFWYRQDPGLGLRLIYFSYDVKMKEKGDIPEGYSVSREKKERFSLILESASTNQTSMYLCASSLRGLAGADTQYFGPGTRLTVL.

V usage is TRBV7-3 and J usage is TRBJ2-1; 8 bases map to TRBD2. V shed 0 bases and J 0 bases; nucleotides not matched to a gene: 1. The CDR3 consists of 16 residues. Germline CDR1 SGHTA, CDR2 FQGTGA. The CDR3 DNA is TGTGCCAGCAGCTTAACCGGGGGGGCCTCCTACAATGAGCAGTTCTTC. This gives the protein CASSLTGGASYNEQFF.

In nucleotides, the CDR3 is TGCGCCAGCTCTCTAGGAACAGGGGGCCACGAGCAGTACTTC. As protein: CASSLGTGGHEQYF. The chain employs TRBV10-2 and TRBJ2-7, with 9 bases lining up with TRBD1. The CDR3 contains 14 residues. Germline V CDR1 and CDR2: WSHSY, SAAADI. After removal of 8 bases from V and 5 bases from J, the junction contained 10 bases not matched to a gene.

The J gene is TRBJ1-2, the V gene TRBV27; TRBD1 is a possible D gene (6 bases). Trimming pared 0 bases from V and 3 bases from J, leaving 11 bases between. Germline loops: CDR1 MNHEY, CDR2 SMNVEV (reference sequence). The CDR3 totals 15 residues. The CDR3 DNA follows: TGTGCCAGCAGTTTATCGTGGGGGCGCGACTATGGCTACACCTTC. It yields the protein CASSLSWGRDYGYTF.

CDR3: CASSLVPGFYEQYF. The CDR3 coding sequence is TGTGCCAGCAGCTTAGTTCCGGGGTTCTACGAGCAGTACTTC. The V gene is TRBV11-2, the J gene TRBJ2-7, with D maybe TRBD2 (5 bases). V dropped 1 base and J dropped 3 bases, with 10 bases sitting between them. The V gene's germline CDR1 is SGHAT and CDR2 FQNNGV. CDR3 length: 14 amino acids.

The chain is built from TRBV19 and TRBJ2-6; 7 positions agree with TRBD1. With V trimmed by 8 bases and J by 0 bases, 19 bases remained unmatched. Germline V lookup: CDR1 LNHDA, CDR2 SQIVND (reference sequence). The CDR3 runs 20 residues. CDR3 coding DNA: TGTGCCAGTTCTTCGACAGGGTTCGCCCGGGGAAGCTCTGGGGCCAACGTCCTGACTTTC. Protein product: CASSSTGFARGSSGANVLTF.

The rearrangement joins TRBV11-3 to TRBJ2-2, with D possibly TRBD2 on 7 matching bases. CDR3 length: 15 residues. V was pared by 1 base and J by 4 bases, with 10 bases between. Germline-derived CDR1 and CDR2 are SGHNT and YENEEA. CDR3 sequence reads: CASSLGAGATGELFF. The DNA of the CDR3 is TGTGCCAGCAGCTTAGGGGCGGGGGCCACCGGGGAGCTGTTTTTT.

The chain couples TRBV18 to TRBJ2-2, with 7 bases matching TRBD1. Trimming at V came to 0 bases and at J to 4 bases, leaving 2 bases not matched to a gene. From germline, CDR1 is KGHSH and CDR2 LQKENI. The length of the CDR3 is 15 residues. The CDR3 nucleotides are TGTGCCAGCTCACCACCCAGGGGGAGCACCGGGGAGCTGTTTTTT. Translation: CASSPPRGSTGELFF. Complete variable domain (other parts from reference TRBV18 and TRBJ2-2): NAGVMQNPRHLVRRRGQEARLRCSPMKGHSHVYWYRQLPEEGLKFMVYLQKENIIDESGMPKERFSAEFPKEGPSILRIQQVVRGDSAAYFCASSPPRGSTGELFFGEGSRLTVL.

The V and J genes are TRBV15 and TRBJ2-7; 7 bases map to TRBD1. From germline, CDR1 is LNHNV and CDR2 YYDKDF (reference sequence). The V segment lost 1 base and the J segment 5 bases; nucleotides outside the gene matches: 8. This CDR3 spans 15 amino acids. This chain's CDR3 is CATSRASTGFHEQYF. DNA of the CDR3: TGTGCCACCAGCAGAGCTTCGACAGGGTTCCACGAGCAGTACTTC.

The chain employs TRBV9 and TRBJ2-5; possible D gene TRBD2, 6 bases. Germline values: CDR1 SGDLS, CDR2 YYNGEE. V dropped 4 bases and J dropped 1 base, with 14 bases sitting between them. The CDR3 sequence is 15 residues long. Here the CDR3 DNA reads TGTGCCAGCAGCCCCCGGGGGAGCAGCCAAGAGACCCAGTACTTC. Translated, it gives CASSPRGSSQETQYF. Complete variable domain (other parts from reference TRBV9 and TRBJ2-5): DSGVTQTPKHLITATGQRVTLRCSPRSGDLSVYWYQQSLDQGLQFLIQYYNGEERAKGNILERFSAQQFPDLHSELNLSSLELGDSALYFCASSPRGSSQETQYFGPGTRLLVL.

CDR3 coding DNA: TGCAGCGTTGGAACAGGGAGAGGAGAGACCCAGTACTTC. This translates into CSVGTGRGETQYF. This chain links TRBV29-1 with TRBJ2-5; D possibly corresponds to TRBD1 (6 bases). The ends were cut back, 4 bases at V and 4 bases at J, with 13 bases in the middle. This CDR3 region has 13 residues. Germline CDR1 is SQVTM and CDR2 is ANQGSEA.

There are a few counts of this clone. V usage is TRBV30 and J usage is TRBJ2-7; D is perhaps TRBD2 (6 bases). This CDR3 contains 15 residues. V lost 2 bases, J lost 3 bases, and 17 bases lay in between. Germline lookup yields CDR1 GTSNPN and CDR2 SVGIG (reference sequence). Here the CDR3 reads CAWSHPSRGGYEQYF. CDR3 coding DNA: TGTGCCTGGAGTCACCCCTCTAGGGGAGGCTACGAGCAGTACTTC.

The chain employs TRBV10-2 and TRBJ1-2; 11 nucleotides align to TRBD1. J was trimmed by 10 bases and V by 6 bases; bases with no gene match: 7. Germline V gives CDR1 WSHSY, CDR2 SAAADI. The CDR3 is 13 amino acids. CDR3 DNA: TGCGCCAGCAGGCCCCCGGGACAGGGGGTCTACACCTTC. This codes for CASRPPGQGVYTF.

The chain joins TRBV2 to TRBJ2-5; D not certain. The CDR3 has 11 residues. The ends were cut back, 7 bases at V and 9 bases at J, with 12 bases in the middle. From germline, CDR1 is SNHLY and CDR2 FYNNEI. The CDR3 sequence is CASTVSRAQYF. As DNA, the CDR3 is TGTGCCAGCACTGTCTCCCGGGCCCAGTACTTC.

This chain connects TRBV9 to TRBJ1-1; D is undetermined. The CDR3 runs 14 residues. V lost 4 bases and J lost 4, with 14 bases in between. Per germline, CDR1 SGDLS and CDR2 YYNGEE. This chain's CDR3 is CASSLPPEGTEAFF. As DNA, the CDR3 is TGTGCCAGCAGCTTGCCCCCAGAGGGCACTGAAGCTTTCTTT.

The rearrangement uses TRBV4-1 and TRBJ2-2, with 7 bases fitting TRBD2. Per germline, CDR1 MGHRA and CDR2 YSYEKL. V lost 4 bases to trimming and J lost 7 bases; unmatched junction nucleotides: 12. The CDR3 sequence is 16 residues long. CDR3 sequence reads: CASSRLRSGENGELFF. The DNA for the CDR3 is TGCGCCAGCAGCCGTCTTAGGAGCGGGGAGAACGGGGAGCTGTTTTTT.

This clone has only one observation. The genes are TRBV10-3 and TRBJ2-7; D is possibly TRBD1 (6 bases). Trimming cost V 0 bases and J 2 bases, with 8 bases left between them. The CDR3 sequence is 14 residues long. Germline V gene lookup returns CDR1 ENHRY and CDR2 SYGVKD. CDR3 DNA sequence: TGTGCCATCAGTGAGTCGGGACAACCCTACGAGCAGTACTTC. Translated: CAISESGQPYEQYF.

The genes are TRBV13 and TRBJ2-1; the match to TRBD1 covers 9 bases. Losses at the gene ends were 5 bases for V and 3 bases for J; bases not matched to a gene: 8. The length of the CDR3 is 16 residues. Germline loops: CDR1 PRHDT, CDR2 FYEKMQ (reference sequence). This CDR3 reads CASSALTGGSYNEQFF. In DNA, the CDR3 is TGTGCCAGCAGCGCATTAACAGGGGGCAGCTACAATGAGCAGTTCTTC.

The sample holds one count of this clone. V gene TRBV2 combines with J gene TRBJ2-5; the D gene is possibly TRBD2 (5 bases). The germline V gene has CDR1 SNHLY and CDR2 FYNNEI. Trimming cost V 0 bases and J 5 bases, with 13 bases left between them. The CDR3 totals 15 residues. The CDR3 DNA reads TGTGCCAGCAGTGAAGCAGGGCTAGCTGGGGAGACCCAGTACTTC. This sequence encodes CASSEAGLAGETQYF.

In this sample, this clone turned up once. The genes are TRBV29-1 and TRBJ2-1, with a weak D call TRBD1 (6 bases). CDR1 is SQVTM and CDR2 is ANQGSEA in the germline V gene. With 3 bases removed from V and 3 bases from J, the gap between germline ends came to 12 bases. CDR3 size: 14 residues. The CDR3 DNA is TGCAGCGTTGAGGAGAGGGACAACTACAATGAGCAGTTCTTC. Amino acid sequence: CSVEERDNYNEQFF.

The rearrangement joins TRBV7-9 to TRBJ1-1; D is possibly TRBD1 (6 bases). The CDR3 length is 15 residues. In germline, CDR1 is SEHNR, CDR2 FQNEAQ (reference sequence). Deletions cut 6 bases from V and 8 bases from J, with 22 bases between. The CDR3 region has the DNA TGTGCCAGCAGGCACCAGGACAGAAAACGCAAAGAAGCTTTCTTT. This encodes CASRHQDRKRKEAFF.

In DNA form, the CDR3 reads TGTGCCAGAAGCTTGGCCCGGGACAGGCTAGACTTCTCTGGAAACACCATATATTTT. This codes for CARSLARDRLDFSGNTIYF. The chain recombines TRBV5-3 with TRBJ1-3; the match to TRBD1 covers 8 bases. TRBV5-3 counts as an open reading frame of uncertain function. J lost 0 bases, V lost 0 bases, and 11 bases had no gene match. The CDR3 sequence is 19 residues long.

The chain joins TRBV6-5 to TRBJ2-2; D is perhaps TRBD1 (6 bases). Germline V gene lookup returns CDR1 MNHEY and CDR2 SVGAGI. V gave up 8 bases and J gave up 2 bases, with 12 bases separating them. The CDR3 is 14 residues long. CDR3 nucleotide sequence: TGTGCCAGCGCGGGCAGGGGTAACACCGGGGAGCTGTTTTTT. Translated: CASAGRGNTGELFF.

The J gene is TRBJ1-2, the V gene TRBV4-1, with D hard to call. This CDR3 region has 14 residues. The V end was cut by 8 bases, the J end by 4 bases, with 17 bases between. Germline CDR1 MGHRA, CDR2 YSYEKL. As DNA, the CDR3 is TGCGCCAGCTCCTCCGGGCAGGAGGGCTATGGCTACACCTTC. Translated, it gives CASSSGQEGYGYTF.

The V gene is TRBV7-2, the J gene TRBJ1-4, with a tentative D call TRBD1 (6 bases). CDR3 size: 14 residues. Germline V lookup: CDR1 SGHTA, CDR2 FQGNSA. The V gene lost 5 bases and the J gene lost 3 bases, with 10 bases spanning the gap. The CDR3, as DNA: TGTGCCAGCAGCCCGGGACACTCTAATGAAAAACTGTTTTTT. Amino acid sequence: CASSPGHSNEKLFF.